These 22 T cell receptor beta chains came from one sample sequenced in a study of shared clonotypes between healthy human individuals (TCRdb year 2020). The library was prepared using the immunoSEQ multiplex PCR assay. The source is immuneACCESS, and TCRdb retained only in-frame sequences with V and J called. Part of the clones is not carried over; for the studies checked, unresolved V genes explain less than half of this, and the remainder is unexplained. The sample profile shows around 1.5 million clones; approximately 98% of them were found once. The top ten clonotypes cover about 0.4% of the sample. The sample comprised naive CD4+ T cells sorted from blood. In the paper's terms, the cell subset or site label means: CD45RA+ positively selected. Receptor source: a man in his thirties or forties in good health.

The V call is TRBV7-9, the J call TRBJ1-2; D is uncertain. This CDR3 is 13 amino acids long. Trimming left V 5 bases short and J 7 bases short, with 14 bases between. CDR1 is SEHNR, CDR2 FQNEAQ, per germline (reference sequence). The CDR3 here is CASSPPSGVGYTF. CDR3 in DNA: TGTGCCAGCAGCCCCCCCAGTGGGGTTGGCTACACCTTC. Full variable domain (rest looked up from reference TRBV7-9 and TRBJ1-2): DTGVSQNPRHKITKRGQNVTFRCDPISEHNRLYWYRQTLGQGPEFLTYFQNEAQLEKSRLLSDRFSAERPKGSFSTLEIQRTEQGDSAMYLCASSPPSGVGYTFGSGTRLTVV.

The chain combines TRBV7-2 with TRBJ2-3; D possibly corresponds to TRBD2 (6 bases). The ends were cut back, 1 base at V and 6 bases at J, with 11 bases in the middle. CDR3 length equals 14 residues. The germline V gene encodes CDR1 SGHTA and CDR2 FQGNSA. The CDR3 nucleotides are TGTGCCAGCAGCTTAGTAGGCGGAGGGGATACGCAGTATTTT. Protein sequence: CASSLVGGGDTQYF.

In its sample, this clone was seen once. The V call is TRBV5-1, the J call TRBJ2-1, with 11 bases matching TRBD2. Germline V gives CDR1 SGHRS, CDR2 YFSETQ. V was clipped by 4 bases and J by 8 bases; unmatched bases: 14. The CDR3 loop spans 17 amino acids. The CDR3 DNA sequence: TGCGCCAGCAGCAACTTCCTACTAGCGGGAGTTAACGATGAGCAGTTCTTC. Translation: CASSNFLLAGVNDEQFF.

This clone was observed once. The chain couples TRBV4-2 to TRBJ1-1; D is unresolved. From germline, CDR1 is LGHNA and CDR2 YNFKEQ. The CDR3 length is 14 residues. The ends were cut back, 3 bases at V and 2 bases at J, with 10 bases in the middle. The CDR3 DNA reads as TGTGCCAGCAGCCACCCTACAGATAACACTGAAGCTTTCTTT. Its protein is CASSHPTDNTEAFF.

CDR3 DNA sequence: TGTGCCAGCAGTCCTATGATGCCCGGGGAGCTGTTTTTT. Translating it yields CASSPMMPGELFF. This chain uses TRBV27 with TRBJ2-2; D unresolved. CDR3 size: 13 residues. Looked up from germline, CDR1 is MNHEY and CDR2 is SMNVEV (reference sequence). Trimming stripped 5 bases from V and 6 bases from J, with 10 bases between.

The rearrangement uses TRBV7-9 and TRBJ1-6; no firm D call. With 3 bases removed from V and 8 bases from J, the gap between germline ends came to 2 bases. The germline V gene encodes CDR1 SEHNR and CDR2 FQNEAQ (reference sequence). The CDR3 length is 11 residues. The chain's CDR3 is CASSLDSPLHF. The CDR3 DNA sequence: TGTGCCAGCAGCTTGGATTCACCCCTCCACTTT.

This chain connects TRBV11-1 to TRBJ2-2; a possible D gene is TRBD2 (7 bases). V lost 6 bases and J lost 3, with 11 bases in between. Germline values: CDR1 SGHAT, CDR2 FQDESV (reference sequence). The CDR3 is 14 residues long. CDR3 protein: CASRGGPDTGELFF. CDR3 bases: TGTGCCAGCAGGGGGGGGCCGGACACCGGGGAGCTGTTTTTT.

The rearrangement joins TRBV18 to TRBJ1-3, with D unclear. Germline CDR1 and CDR2: KGHSH and LQKENI. There are 17 residues in the CDR3. The V gene lost 3 bases and the J gene lost 0 bases, with 15 bases spanning the gap. The CDR3 region has the DNA TGTGCCAGCTCACCCATCGGCGGGAGGGTCTCTGGAAACACCATATATTTT. This encodes CASSPIGGRVSGNTIYF.

J is TRBJ2-5 and V is TRBV6-5; no definite D call. There are 14 residues in the CDR3. From germline, CDR1 is MNHEY and CDR2 SVGAGI. Trimming removed 7 bases from V and 5 bases from J, with 17 bases in between. The CDR3 coding sequence is TGTGCCAGCACCCCGCGGACCTTGGGGGAGACCCAGTACTTC. It codes for CASTPRTLGETQYF.

The chain carries TRBV11-3 and TRBJ1-1; D unclear. Deletions cut 0 bases from V and 5 bases from J, with 7 bases between. Germline-derived CDR1 and CDR2 are SGHNT and YENEEA. CDR3 size: 13 residues. The CDR3 DNA reads as TGTGCCAGCAGCTTAGAGCCTGGGACTGAAGCTTTCTTT. It is translated as CASSLEPGTEAFF. The full variable domain, its missing parts supplied by reference TRBV11-3 and TRBJ1-1, is EAGVVQSPRYKIIEKKQPVAFWCNPISGHNTLYWYLQNLGQGPELLIRYENEEAVDDSQLPKDRFSAERLKGVDSTLKIQPAELGDSAVYLCASSLEPGTEAFFGQGTRLTVV.

This chain joins TRBV7-8 and TRBJ2-7; TRBD1 matches 9 bases. This CDR3 comprises 14 residues. The germline V gene encodes CDR1 SGHVS and CDR2 FQNEAQ. Germline trimming cut 1 base from V and 5 bases from J; bases unmatched to any gene: 3. CDR3 in DNA: TGTGCCAGCAGCTTAGGGGACAGGGACCACGAGCAGTACTTC. Its protein is CASSLGDRDHEQYF.

The V gene is TRBV27, the J gene TRBJ2-2; 10 nucleotides agree with TRBD1. Germline V CDR1 and CDR2: MNHEY, SMNVEV (reference sequence). V lost 6 bases and J lost 5; bases outside the gene matches: 6. The CDR3 has 15 amino acids. The CDR3 nucleotides read TGTGCCAGCAGCCGACAGGGGGCGAGGACCGGGGAGCTGTTTTTT. Its protein product is CASSRQGARTGELFF.

This chain connects TRBV5-1 to TRBJ2-7, with 7 positions matching TRBD1. Per the germline V gene, CDR1 is SGHRS and CDR2 is YFSETQ. V shed 1 base, J shed 0 bases, and the junction held 10 bases outside the gene matches. The CDR3 is made up of 17 amino acids. The CDR3 bases are TGCGCCAGCAGCTTGACATTTCAGGGGGTGGGCTCCTACGAGCAGTACTTC. Translating gives CASSLTFQGVGSYEQYF.

The V call is TRBV29-1, the J call TRBJ1-1, with D unclear. The CDR3 runs to 15 residues. V lost 7 bases to trimming and J lost 1 base, with 19 bases between them. The germline gives CDR1 SQVTM, CDR2 ANQGSEA. The CDR3 sequence: CSGFGHGRGNTEAFF. CDR3 sequence (DNA): TGCAGCGGGTTCGGTCACGGGCGGGGGAACACTGAAGCTTTCTTT.

To note about this clone: This specimen includes other DNA sequences encoding the same CDR3. The chain joins TRBV7-9 to TRBJ2-3, with TRBD2 matching 10 bases. The CDR3 contains 14 residues. After removal of 5 bases from V and 3 bases from J, the junction contained 2 bases not matched to a gene. Germline loops: CDR1 SEHNR, CDR2 FQNEAQ (reference sequence). The CDR3 reads CASSLTSGTDTQYF. CDR3 in DNA: TGTGCCAGCAGCCTGACTAGCGGGACAGATACGCAGTATTTT. Based on the CDR3 plus reference TRBV7-9 and TRBJ2-3, the full variable domain is DTGVSQNPRHKITKRGQNVTFRCDPISEHNRLYWYRQTLGQGPEFLTYFQNEAQLEKSRLLSDRFSAERPKGSFSTLEIQRTEQGDSAMYLCASSLTSGTDTQYFGPGTRLTVL.

V is TRBV5-4 and J is TRBJ2-3, with 9 bases aligning to TRBD2. This CDR3 is built from 16 residues. In germline, CDR1 is SGHNT, CDR2 YYREEE (reference sequence). V shed 2 bases and J 1 base; nucleotides not matched to a gene: 5. In DNA, the CDR3 is TGTGCCAGCAGCTTAACGGCGGGGGGGGGCACAGATACGCAGTATTTT. It specifies CASSLTAGGGTDTQYF.

Note on this clone: This same CDR3 is encoded by further DNA sequences in the sample. The chain uses TRBV6-1 and TRBJ2-7, with 9 bases aligning to TRBD1. In germline, CDR1 is MNHNS, CDR2 SASEGT. The CDR3 loop spans 14 amino acids. Germline trimming cut 6 bases from V and 1 base from J; bases unmatched to any gene: 4. CDR3 coding DNA: TGTGCCAGCAGCCTGGACAGGGGTTCCTACGAGCAGTACTTC. Its protein product is CASSLDRGSYEQYF.

CDR3 in amino acids: CSAPLPGGYTF. The CDR3 DNA sequence: TGCAGTGCCCCACTACCGGGTGGCTACACCTTC. The rearrangement links TRBV20-1 to TRBJ1-2; D remains unclear. The CDR3 loop spans 11 amino acids. Germline loops: CDR1 DFQATT, CDR2 SNEGSKA (reference sequence). V lost 6 bases and J lost 7, with 12 bases in between.

This rearrangement joins TRBV4-1 to TRBJ2-7; possibly TRBD1 or TRBD2 for D (5 bases each). CDR1 is MGHRA and CDR2 is YSYEKL in the germline V gene. CDR3 length: 16 amino acids. Trimming shortened V by 4 bases and J by 1 base, and 17 bases separated the two germline ends. The DNA for the CDR3 is TGCGCCAGCAGCCCCCGAGGGGAGCGGCCGTCCTACGAGCAGTACTTC. This codes for CASSPRGERPSYEQYF.

The chain carries TRBV28 and TRBJ1-1; perhaps TRBD1 as D (5 bases). The CDR3 loop spans 16 amino acids. Trimming removed 5 bases from V and 1 base from J, with 17 bases in between. Germline assignment: CDR1 MDHEN and CDR2 SYDVKM. The CDR3 DNA is TGTGCCAGCAGTCTGCAAGGCAGGGTGGAGAACACTGAAGCTTTCTTT. As protein: CASSLQGRVENTEAFF.

The chain uses TRBV5-1 and TRBJ2-3; D not resolved. This CDR3 has 14 residues. Germline values: CDR1 SGHRS, CDR2 YFSETQ. Trimming took 1 base from V and 5 from J, leaving 11 bases between them. In nucleotides, the CDR3 is TGCGCCAGCAGCTTGTATAAGAGAGAAGATACGCAGTATTTT. Its protein is CASSLYKREDTQYF.

The chain links TRBV7-3 to TRBJ2-1, with D possibly TRBD2 on 7 matching bases. The CDR3 length is 20 residues. The V end was cut by 1 base, the J end by 2 bases, with 24 bases between. Looked up from germline, CDR1 is SGHTA and CDR2 is FQGTGA. CDR3 DNA sequence: TGTGCCAGCAGCTTAAGATCTTCCCAGAATTTAGGGGGGGCCTACAATGAGCAGTTCTTC. It yields the protein CASSLRSSQNLGGAYNEQFF.